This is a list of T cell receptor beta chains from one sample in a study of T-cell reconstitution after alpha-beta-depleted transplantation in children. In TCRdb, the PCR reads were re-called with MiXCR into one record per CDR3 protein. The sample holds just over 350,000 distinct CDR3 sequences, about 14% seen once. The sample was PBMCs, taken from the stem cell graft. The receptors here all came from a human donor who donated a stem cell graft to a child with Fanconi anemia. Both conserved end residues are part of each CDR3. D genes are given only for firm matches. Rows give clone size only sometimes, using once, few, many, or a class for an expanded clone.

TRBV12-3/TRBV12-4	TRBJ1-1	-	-	TGTGCCAGCAGTTTAAGTCAGGTTAACTCAGGAGCTTTCTTT	CASSLSQVNSGAFF
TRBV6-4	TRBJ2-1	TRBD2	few	TGTGCCAGCAGTGAATGGGGGACTACCTACAATGAGCAGTTCTTC	CASSEWGTTYNEQFF
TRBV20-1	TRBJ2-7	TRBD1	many	TGCAGTGCTTCCTCCTTCCGGGACAGGGGCTACGAGCAGTACTTC	CSASSFRDRGYEQYF
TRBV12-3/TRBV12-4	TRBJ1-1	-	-	TGTGCCAGCGGCCTTAATGGGAACACTGAAGCTTTCTTT	CASGLNGNTEAFF
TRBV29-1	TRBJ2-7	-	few	TGCAGCGTTGCCTCATCCTACGAGCAGTACTTC	CSVASSYEQYF
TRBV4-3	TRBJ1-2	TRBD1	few	TGCGCCAGCAGCCAAGATCTTGGACAGGATACGACCTTC	CASSQDLGQDTTF
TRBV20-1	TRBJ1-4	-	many	TGCAGTGCTAGTGGGTTATCGATGGCTAATGAAAAACTGTTTTTT	CSASGLSMANEKLFF
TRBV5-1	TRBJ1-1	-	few	TGCGCCAGCAGCGTCGGGGGTTGGAGGCTAAACACTGAAGCTTTCTTT	CASSVGGWRLNTEAFF
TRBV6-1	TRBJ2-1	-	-	TGTGCCAGCAGTCAGGGGCCGAACAATGAGCAGTTCTTC	CASSQGPNNEQFF
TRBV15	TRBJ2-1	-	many	TGTGCCACCAGCAGCCCCAGGGGAAGTTATAGAAATGAGCAGTTCTTC	CATSSPRGSYRNEQFF
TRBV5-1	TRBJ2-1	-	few	TGCGCCAGCAGCTTAACAGGGTTGGGGAATGAGCAGTTCTTC	CASSLTGLGNEQFF
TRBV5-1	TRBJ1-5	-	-	TGCGCCAGCAGCTTGGAAGGTCCTCATCAGCCCCAGCATTTT	CASSLEGPHQPQHF
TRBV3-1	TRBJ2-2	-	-	TGTGCCAGCAGCCAAGTCGAGGGGGCCGGGGAGCTGTTTTTT	CASSQVEGAGELFF
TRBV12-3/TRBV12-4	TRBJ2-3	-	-	TGTGCCAGCATCCCGTTAGGGGGGAGCACAGATACGCAGTATTTT	CASIPLGGSTDTQYF
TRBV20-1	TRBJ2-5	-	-	TGCAGTGCTAGCTGGGACCCCGGGACCCAGTACTTC	CSASWDPGTQYF
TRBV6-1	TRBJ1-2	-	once	TGTGCCAGCAGTATGGCGGGGAACTATGGCTACACCTTC	CASSMAGNYGYTF
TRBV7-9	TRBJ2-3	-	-	TGTGCCAGCAGCACCATAGTAGCGCAGTATTTT	CASSTIVAQYF
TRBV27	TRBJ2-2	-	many	TGTGCCAGCACCTTGGAGTGGGGGAACACCGGGGAGCTGTTTTTT	CASTLEWGNTGELFF
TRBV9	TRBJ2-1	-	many	TGTGCCAGCAGCGGAGGGCAGGAGAGCTCCTACAATGAGCAGTTCTTC	CASSGGQESSYNEQFF
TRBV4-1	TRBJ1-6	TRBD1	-	TGCGCCAGCAGCCAGGAGGGACAGGGGGCTGATTCACCCCTCCACTTT	CASSQEGQGADSPLHF
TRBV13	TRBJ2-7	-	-	TGTGCCAGCAGCTTAGAGAACAGGGCCTACGAGCAGTACTTC	CASSLENRAYEQYF
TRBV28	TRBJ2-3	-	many	TGTGCCAGCGAGACTAGCACAGATACGCAGTATTTT	CASETSTDTQYF
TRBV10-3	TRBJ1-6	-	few	TGTGCCATCAGTGAGTCGGCGCGGGGCAGAAGTAATTCACCCCTCCACTTT	CAISESARGRSNSPLHF